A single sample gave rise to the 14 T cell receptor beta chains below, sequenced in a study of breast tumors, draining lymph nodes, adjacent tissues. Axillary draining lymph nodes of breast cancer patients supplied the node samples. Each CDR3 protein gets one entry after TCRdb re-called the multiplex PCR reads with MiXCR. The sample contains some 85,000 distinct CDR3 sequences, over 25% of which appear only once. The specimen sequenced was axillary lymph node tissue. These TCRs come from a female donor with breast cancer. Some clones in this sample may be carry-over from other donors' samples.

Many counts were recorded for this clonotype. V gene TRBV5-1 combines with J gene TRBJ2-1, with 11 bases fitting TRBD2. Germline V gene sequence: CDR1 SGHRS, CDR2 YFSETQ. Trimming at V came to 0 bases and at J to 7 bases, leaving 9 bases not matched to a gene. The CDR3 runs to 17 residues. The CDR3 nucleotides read TGCGCCAGCAGCTTGGGAAAACTAGCGGGAGTAGCGAATGAGCAGTTCTTC. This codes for CASSLGKLAGVANEQFF.

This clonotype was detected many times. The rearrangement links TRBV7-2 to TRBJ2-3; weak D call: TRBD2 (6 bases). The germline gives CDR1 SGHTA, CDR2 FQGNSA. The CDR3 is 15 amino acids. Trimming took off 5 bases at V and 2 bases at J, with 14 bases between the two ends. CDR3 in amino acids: CASSNGGEVTDTQYF. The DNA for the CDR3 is TGTGCCAGCAGCAATGGAGGGGAGGTCACAGATACGCAGTATTTT.

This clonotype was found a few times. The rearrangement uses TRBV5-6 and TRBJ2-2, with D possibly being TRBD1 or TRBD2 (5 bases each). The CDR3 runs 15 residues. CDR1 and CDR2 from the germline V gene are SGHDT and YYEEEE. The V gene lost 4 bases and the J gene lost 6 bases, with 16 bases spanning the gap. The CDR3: CASSGQGPPSGELFF. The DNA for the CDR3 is TGTGCCAGCAGCGGCCAGGGACCCCCGTCCGGGGAGCTGTTTTTT.

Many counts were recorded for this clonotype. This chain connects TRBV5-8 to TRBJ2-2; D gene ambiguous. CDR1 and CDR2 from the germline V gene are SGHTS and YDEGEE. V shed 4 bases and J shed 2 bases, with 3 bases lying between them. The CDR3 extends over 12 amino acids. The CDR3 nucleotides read TGTGCCAGCAGCGGAAACACCGGGGAGCTGTTTTTT. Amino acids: CASSGNTGELFF.

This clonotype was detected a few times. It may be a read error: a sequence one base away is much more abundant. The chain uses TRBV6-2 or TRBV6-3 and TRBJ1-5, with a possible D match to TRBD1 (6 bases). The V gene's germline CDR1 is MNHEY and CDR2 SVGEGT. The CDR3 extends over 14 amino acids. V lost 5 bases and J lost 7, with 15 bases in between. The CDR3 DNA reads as TGTGCCAGCAGTCACCTGAACAGGGACCAGCCCCAGCATTTT. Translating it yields CASSHLNRDQPQHF.

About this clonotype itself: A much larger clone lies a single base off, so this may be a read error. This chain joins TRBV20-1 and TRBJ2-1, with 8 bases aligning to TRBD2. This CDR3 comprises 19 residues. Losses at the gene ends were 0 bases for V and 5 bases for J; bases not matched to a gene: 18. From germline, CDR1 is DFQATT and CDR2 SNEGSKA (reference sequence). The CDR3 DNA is TGCAGTGCTAGAGATCGGTTGCGGGAGGCCCTTCAGAGGAACAATGAGCAGTTCTTC. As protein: CSARDRLREALQRNNEQFF.

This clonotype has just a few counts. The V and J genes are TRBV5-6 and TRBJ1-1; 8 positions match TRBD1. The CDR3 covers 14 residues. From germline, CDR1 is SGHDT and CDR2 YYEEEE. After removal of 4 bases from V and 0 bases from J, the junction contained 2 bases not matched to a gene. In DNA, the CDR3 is TGTGCCAGCAGCAAGACAGGGGTGAACACTGAAGCTTTCTTT. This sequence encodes CASSKTGVNTEAFF.

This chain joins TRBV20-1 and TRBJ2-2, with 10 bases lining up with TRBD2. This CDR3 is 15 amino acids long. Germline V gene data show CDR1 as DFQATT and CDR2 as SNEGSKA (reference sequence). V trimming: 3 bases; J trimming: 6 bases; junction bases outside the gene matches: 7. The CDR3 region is CSASNRLAGAGELFF. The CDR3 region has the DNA TGCAGTGCTAGTAACCGGCTAGCGGGAGCCGGGGAGCTGTTTTTT.

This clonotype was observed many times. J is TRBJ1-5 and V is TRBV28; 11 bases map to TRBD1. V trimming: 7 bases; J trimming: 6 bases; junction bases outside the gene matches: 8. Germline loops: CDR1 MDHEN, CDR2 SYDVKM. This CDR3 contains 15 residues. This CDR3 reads CASTLWTGGSQPQHF. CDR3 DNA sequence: TGTGCCAGCACCCTTTGGACAGGGGGCAGTCAGCCCCAGCATTTT.

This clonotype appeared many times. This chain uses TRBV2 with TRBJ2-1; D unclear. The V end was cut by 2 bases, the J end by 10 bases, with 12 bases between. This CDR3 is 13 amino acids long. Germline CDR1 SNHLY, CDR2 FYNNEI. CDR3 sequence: CASSEIPLGEQFF. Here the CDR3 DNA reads TGTGCCAGCAGTGAAATCCCCCTGGGGGAGCAGTTCTTC.

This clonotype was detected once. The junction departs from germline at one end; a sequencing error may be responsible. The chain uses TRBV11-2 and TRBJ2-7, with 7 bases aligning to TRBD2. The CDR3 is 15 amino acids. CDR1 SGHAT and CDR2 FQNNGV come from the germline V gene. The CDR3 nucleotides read TGTGCCAGCAGCTTAGAGGGGAGGGCATCCTACAAGCAGTACTTC. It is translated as CASSLEGRASYKQYF.

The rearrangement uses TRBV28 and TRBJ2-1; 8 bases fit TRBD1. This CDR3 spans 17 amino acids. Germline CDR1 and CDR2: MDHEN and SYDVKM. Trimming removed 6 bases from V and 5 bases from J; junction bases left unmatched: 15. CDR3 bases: TGTGCCAGCAGAAGAAAAGGGGGGACAGGAACGGACAATGAGCAGTTCTTC. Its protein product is CASRRKGGTGTDNEQFF. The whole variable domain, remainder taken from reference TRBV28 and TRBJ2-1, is DVKVTQSSRYLVKRTGEKVFLECVQDMDHENMFWYRQDPGLGLRLIYFSYDVKMKEKGDIPEGYSVSREKKERFSLILESASTNQTSMYLCASRRKGGTGTDNEQFFGPGTRLTVL.

As DNA, the CDR3 is TGTGCCAGCTTAGACAACTATGGCTACACCTTC. Translating gives CASLDNYGYTF. The rearrangement joins TRBV24-1 to TRBJ1-2; D uncertain. This CDR3 spans 11 amino acids. V gave up 11 bases and J gave up 2 bases, with 8 bases separating them. In germline, CDR1 is KGHDR, CDR2 SFDVKD.

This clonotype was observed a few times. As DNA, the CDR3 is TGTGCCAGCAGCCAAGATCTAGCGGGAGGGCGGGACGAGCAGTTCTTC. Amino acid sequence: CASSQDLAGGRDEQFF. This chain links TRBV3-1 with TRBJ2-1, with 12 bases lining up with TRBD2. CDR1 and CDR2 from the germline V gene are LGHDT and YNNKEL (reference sequence). V shed 0 bases and J 10 bases; nucleotides not matched to a gene: 7. This CDR3 contains 16 residues.